Given below is one T cell receptor (beta chain) in context. Trimming pared 3 bases from V and 2 bases from J, leaving 7 bases between. The CDR3 covers 12 residues. Germline loops: CDR1 DFQATT, CDR2 SNEGSKA (reference sequence). MiXCR, applied by TCRdb to the RT-PCR reads, yields one record per CDR3 protein. The sample lists 16,000 or so distinct CDR3 sequences; under 30% were seen once. This specimen comes from a study of patients and donors after allogeneic stem cell transplantation. The sequence came from a human donor who was either an allogeneic HSCT recipient or a stem cell or donor lymphocyte infusion donor (not recorded which). It is not recorded whose cells these are; they may come from a transplant donor. The V call is TRBV20-1, the J call TRBJ1-2; D is uncertain. The sequencing input was blood, either unsorted or a sorted T cell fraction (not recorded which). The CDR3 loop reads CSASDENYGYTF. The CDR3 DNA is TGCAGTGCTAGTGATGAGAACTATGGCTACACCTTC.